The 15 T cell receptor beta chains presented below share a single source sample, sequenced in a study of T cells after yellow fever vaccination. TCRdb re-analysed the 5' RACE reads in MiXCR, keeping a single row per CDR3 protein. The sample contains over 45,000 distinct CDR3 sequences, approximately 6.1% of which appear only once. Sequences were derived from PBMCs, either bulk or a sorted T-cell subset (CD4+, CD8+, memory, or dextramer-sorted; not recorded which), sampled on the day of the yellow fever booster vaccination. The receptor set was obtained from a man younger than 35 who received the YFV17D yellow fever vaccine.

The V and J genes are TRBV7-2 and TRBJ2-1; no definite D call. Germline assignment: CDR1 SGHTA and CDR2 FQGNSA. V was trimmed by 3 bases and J by 4 bases, leaving 13 bases between them. The CDR3 covers 15 residues. CDR3 loop: CASSFATTGYNEQFF. The CDR3 region has the DNA TGTGCCAGCAGCTTCGCCACCACGGGTTACAATGAGCAGTTCTTC. Full variable domain (rest looked up from reference TRBV7-2 and TRBJ2-1): GAGVSQSPSNKVTEKGKDVELRCDPISGHTALYWYRQSLGQGLEFLIYFQGNSAPDKSGLPSDRFSAERTGGSVSTLTIQRTQQEDSAVYLCASSFATTGYNEQFFGPGTRLTVL.

The V and J genes are TRBV11-2 and TRBJ2-7; 7 nucleotides align to TRBD2. The CDR3 totals 14 residues. V was pared by 5 bases and J by 3 bases, with 7 bases of the junction left unmatched. CDR1 and CDR2 (germline): SGHAT, FQNNGV. As DNA, the CDR3 is TGTGCCAGCAGCCCACCTAGCGGAAACTACGAGCAGTACTTC. It yields the protein CASSPPSGNYEQYF.

This clonotype was picked up a small number of times. The chain carries TRBV5-1 and TRBJ2-5; 8 nucleotides line up with TRBD1. The CDR3 spans 16 residues. V gave up 3 bases and J gave up 5 bases; unmatched junction bases: 12. Germline V gives CDR1 SGHRS, CDR2 YFSETQ. CDR3 sequence: CASSYLPPQGAETQYF. Here the CDR3 DNA reads TGCGCCAGCAGCTATTTGCCTCCGCAGGGGGCGGAGACCCAGTACTTC.

This clonotype appeared many times. This sequence joins TRBV7-9 and TRBJ1-1; D is undetermined. This CDR3 contains 13 residues. CDR1 SEHNR and CDR2 FQNEAQ come from the germline V gene (reference sequence). Trimming took 5 bases from V and 1 from J, leaving 8 bases between them. The CDR3 coding sequence is TGTGCCAGCAGCCCCGCGGGGAACACTGAAGCTTTCTTT. This encodes CASSPAGNTEAFF.

This clonotype was observed at least ten times. The genes are TRBV27 and TRBJ2-7; 8 nucleotides align to TRBD1. This CDR3 has 15 residues. CDR1 and CDR2 from the germline V gene are MNHEY and SMNVEV (reference sequence). Trimming at V came to 3 bases and at J to 2 bases, leaving 6 bases not matched to a gene. CDR3 nucleotide sequence: TGTGCCAGCAGTTTCCTCCCGGGACAGGCCTACGAGCAGTACTTC. Protein: CASSFLPGQAYEQYF.

This clonotype was detected only a few times. The V call is TRBV20-1, the J call TRBJ1-5, with TRBD1 matching 7 bases. J gave up 0 bases and V 6 bases, and 5 bases lay outside the gene matches. Germline values: CDR1 DFQATT, CDR2 SNEGSKA (reference sequence). The CDR3 loop spans 14 amino acids. CDR3 in DNA: TGCAGTGCAAAGGGACAGCTTAGCAATCAGCCCCAGCATTTT. This encodes CSAKGQLSNQPQHF.

This clonotype was detected ten times or more. This chain links TRBV5-1 with TRBJ2-6; 8 bases are a match to TRBD1. This CDR3 region has 19 residues. Losses at the gene ends were 2 bases for V and 4 bases for J; bases not matched to a gene: 14. Germline loops: CDR1 SGHRS, CDR2 YFSETQ. The CDR3 DNA is TGCGCCAGCAGCTTCCGACAGGGGTCGGTCGTGAGAGGGGCCAACGTCCTGACTTTC. Residues: CASSFRQGSVVRGANVLTF.

V is TRBV3-1 and J is TRBJ2-1, with a tentative D call TRBD1 (5 bases). CDR3 length: 15 amino acids. Germline V gene lookup returns CDR1 LGHDT and CDR2 YNNKEL (reference sequence). Trimming stripped 2 bases from V and 0 bases from J, with 8 bases between. CDR3 sequence: CASSQQGSSYNEQFF. CDR3 in DNA: TGTGCCAGCAGCCAACAGGGTAGCTCCTACAATGAGCAGTTCTTC.

CDR3 amino acids: CASSLRGTVFNTEAFF. The CDR3 DNA sequence: TGTGCCAGCAGCCTACGGGGGACAGTATTTAACACTGAAGCTTTCTTT. V usage is TRBV7-2 and J usage is TRBJ1-1, with TRBD1 matching 7 bases. Germline lookup yields CDR1 SGHTA and CDR2 FQGNSA. This CDR3 region has 16 residues. V lost 5 bases to trimming and J lost 2 bases; unmatched junction nucleotides: 11.

This clonotype was counted at least ten times. This chain joins TRBV7-6 and TRBJ2-3, with D unclear. Germline V CDR1 and CDR2: SGHVS, FNYEAQ. Trimming stripped 3 bases from V and 0 bases from J, with 10 bases between. The CDR3 sequence is 15 residues long. CDR3 coding DNA: TGTGCCAGCAGCTTTTGGCAGGAGAGCACAGATACGCAGTATTTT. It yields the protein CASSFWQESTDTQYF.

This clonotype was seen at least ten times. The genes are TRBV29-1 and TRBJ2-7; D gene unclear. Germline V gene data show CDR1 as SQVTM and CDR2 as ANQGSEA. The CDR3 contains 14 residues. Trimming stripped 6 bases from V and 5 bases from J, with 20 bases between. CDR3 sequence: CSVAAYLTGNEQYF. DNA for the CDR3: TGCAGCGTAGCCGCTTACCTAACGGGCAACGAGCAGTACTTC.

This clonotype was recorded at least ten times. The chain links TRBV9 to TRBJ1-1; 9 bases map to TRBD1. The V segment lost 0 bases and the J segment 6 bases; nucleotides outside the gene matches: 6. In germline, CDR1 is SGDLS, CDR2 YYNGEE. The CDR3 is made up of 15 amino acids. The CDR3 coding sequence is TGTGCCAGCAGCGTAGGCTGGACAGGGGACGCTGAAGCTTTCTTT. Residues: CASSVGWTGDAEAFF.

The table lists this clonotype with a few counts. The rearrangement joins TRBV5-1 to TRBJ2-7; 11 nucleotides line up with TRBD2. Germline CDR1 reads SGHRS; CDR2 reads YFSETQ. V lost 4 bases, J lost 2 bases, and 2 bases stayed unmatched. The CDR3 covers 14 residues. The CDR3: CASSLTSGTYEQYF. For the CDR3, the DNA is TGCGCCAGCAGCCTGACTAGCGGGACCTACGAGCAGTACTTC.

V and J are TRBV7-9 and TRBJ1-2; the D is unclear. Germline CDR1 and CDR2: SEHNR and FQNEAQ (reference sequence). The CDR3 is made up of 13 amino acids. The V end was cut by 1 base, the J end by 10 bases, with 13 bases between. The CDR3 nucleotides are TGTGCCAGCAGCTTAGGGCCTGCGGTCCACTACACCTTC. Translation gives CASSLGPAVHYTF.

This clonotype was recorded many times. DNA for the CDR3: TGTGCCAGCAGCTTAGATCACGTATTCCTAGACATTCAGTACTTC. This sequence encodes CASSLDHVFLDIQYF. The chain joins TRBV11-2 to TRBJ2-4; no firm D call. Germline CDR1 SGHAT, CDR2 FQNNGV. The V end was cut by 0 bases, the J end by 8 bases, with 14 bases between. CDR3 length equals 15 residues.